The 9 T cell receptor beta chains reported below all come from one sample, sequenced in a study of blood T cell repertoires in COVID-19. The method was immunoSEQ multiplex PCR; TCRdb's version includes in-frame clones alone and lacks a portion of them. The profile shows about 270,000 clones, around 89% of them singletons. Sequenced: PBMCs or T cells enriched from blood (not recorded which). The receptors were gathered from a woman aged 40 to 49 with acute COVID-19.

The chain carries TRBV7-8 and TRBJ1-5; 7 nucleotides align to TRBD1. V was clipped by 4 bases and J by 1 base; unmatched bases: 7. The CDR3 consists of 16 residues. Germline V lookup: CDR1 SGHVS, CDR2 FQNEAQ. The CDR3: CASSYDRARSNQPQHF. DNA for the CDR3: TGTGCCAGCAGCTACGACAGGGCAAGGAGCAATCAGCCCCAGCATTTT.

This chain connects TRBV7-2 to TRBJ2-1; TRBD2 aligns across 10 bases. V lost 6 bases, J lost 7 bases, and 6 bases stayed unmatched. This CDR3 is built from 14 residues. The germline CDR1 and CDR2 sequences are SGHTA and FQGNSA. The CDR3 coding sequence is TGTGCCAGCAGTCTCGGACTAGCGGAAAATGAGCAGTTCTTC. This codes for CASSLGLAENEQFF.

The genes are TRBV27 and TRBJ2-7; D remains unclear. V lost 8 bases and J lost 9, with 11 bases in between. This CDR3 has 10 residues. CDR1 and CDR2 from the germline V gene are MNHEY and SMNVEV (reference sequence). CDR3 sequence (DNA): TGTGCCAGCGGTAGCCCCGTGCAGTACTTC. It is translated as CASGSPVQYF.

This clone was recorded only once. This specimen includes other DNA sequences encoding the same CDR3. CDR3 nucleotide sequence: TGTGCCAGCAGTTTTAGAGGGACTGAAGCTTTCTTT. Translating it yields CASSFRGTEAFF. The chain uses TRBV27 and TRBJ1-1; D is unclear. This CDR3 contains 12 residues. The V gene's germline CDR1 is MNHEY and CDR2 SMNVEV (reference sequence). Trimming removed 3 bases from V and 5 bases from J, with 7 bases in between.

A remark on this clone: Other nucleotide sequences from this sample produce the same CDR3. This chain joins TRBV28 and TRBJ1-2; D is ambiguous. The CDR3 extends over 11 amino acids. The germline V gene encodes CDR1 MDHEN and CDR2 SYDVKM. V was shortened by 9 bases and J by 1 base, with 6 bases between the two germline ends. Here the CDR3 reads CASNSNYGYTF. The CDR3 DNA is TGTGCCAGTAACAGTAACTATGGCTACACCTTC.

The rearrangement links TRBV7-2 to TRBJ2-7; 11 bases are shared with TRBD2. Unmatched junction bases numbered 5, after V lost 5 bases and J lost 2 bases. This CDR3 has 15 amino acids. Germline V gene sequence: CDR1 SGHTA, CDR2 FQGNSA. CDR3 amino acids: CASSPRLAGTYEQYF. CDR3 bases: TGTGCCAGCAGCCCCCGACTAGCGGGGACCTACGAGCAGTACTTC.

CDR3 amino acids: CASIPRGGPAGELFF. The CDR3 DNA is TGTGCCAGCATACCCCGAGGAGGGCCCGCCGGGGAGCTGTTTTTT. The chain joins TRBV19 to TRBJ2-2; perhaps TRBD2 as D (6 bases). CDR1 LNHDA and CDR2 SQIVND come from the germline V gene (reference sequence). Trimming left V 9 bases short and J 6 bases short, with 20 bases between. This CDR3 is built from 15 residues.

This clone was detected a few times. CDR3 region: CATSDTGTGVVGNQPQHF. For the CDR3, the DNA is TGTGCCACCAGTGATACCGGGACAGGGGTGGTTGGCAATCAGCCCCAGCATTTT. V and J are TRBV24-1 and TRBJ1-5, with 10 positions matching TRBD1. The CDR3 runs 18 residues. J lost 2 bases, V lost 3 bases, and 9 bases had no gene match. Looked up from germline, CDR1 is KGHDR and CDR2 is SFDVKD.

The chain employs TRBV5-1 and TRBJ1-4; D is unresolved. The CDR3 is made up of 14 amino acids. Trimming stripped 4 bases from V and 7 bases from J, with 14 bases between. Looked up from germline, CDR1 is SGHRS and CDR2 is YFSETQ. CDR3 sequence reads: CASSRNPDGEKLFF. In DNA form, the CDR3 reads TGCGCCAGCAGCCGCAACCCAGATGGTGAAAAACTGTTTTTT.